Listed here are 26 T cell receptor beta chains from one sample, sequenced in a study of spatial heterogeneity in lung cancer (dated by TCRdb to between 2018 and 2021). The library relied on 5' RACE. TCRdb lists the instrument as NextSeq 500. TCRdb passed the public sequencing reads through fastp at Q25 and MiXCR, retaining productive beta sequences. Under each unique CDR3 protein, matching rows form one entry showing the most common genes and DNA. The sample table shows about 44,000 distinct CDR3 sequences, and roughly an eighth are seen once. Of the sample, 55% to 70% is held by the ten largest clones. The sample's time point, from its label and the paper: sample taken at primary tumor resection. Here the sequenced sample was PBMCs, taken at surgery. Source of these receptors: a male donor with early-stage non-small cell lung cancer.

This clonotype was detected a few times. This chain joins TRBV7-9 and TRBJ2-1; the match to TRBD2 covers 9 bases. Per the germline V gene, CDR1 is SEHNR and CDR2 is FQNEAQ (reference sequence). The CDR3 length is 16 residues. J gave up 7 bases and V 2 bases, and 9 bases lay outside the gene matches. CDR3 sequence reads: CASSLRGLALYNEQFF. CDR3 in DNA: TGTGCCAGCAGCTTACGGGGACTAGCCCTGTATAATGAGCAGTTCTTC.

The table lists this clonotype with a few counts. This chain uses TRBV20-1 with TRBJ2-2; 11 nucleotides agree with TRBD2. The germline V gene has CDR1 DFQATT and CDR2 SNEGSKA (reference sequence). V was clipped by 2 bases and J by 4 bases; unmatched bases: 12. The CDR3 sequence is 18 residues long. The DNA of the CDR3 is TGCAGTGCTAGACTGACTAGCGGGGCACCGGGGGTCACCGGGGAGCTGTTTTTT. This gives the protein CSARLTSGAPGVTGELFF.

Worth noting for this clonotype: One end of the junction does not line up with germline, which may come from a read error. V usage is TRBV3-1 and J usage is TRBJ2-3; TRBD1 is a possible D gene (6 bases). The CDR3 extends over 15 amino acids. In germline, CDR1 is LGHDT, CDR2 YNNKEL (reference sequence). CDR3 sequence: CASSQDTGFTDTQYF. CDR3 bases: TGTGCCAGCAGTCAAGATACAGGGTTCACAGATACGCAGTATTTT.

This clonotype occurred many times. DNA for the CDR3: TGTGCCAGCAGTCCCCAGGGAGGAACTAATGAAAAACTGTTTTTT. Protein product: CASSPQGGTNEKLFF. The V and J genes are TRBV2 and TRBJ1-4, with D perhaps TRBD1 (5 bases). The CDR3 totals 15 residues. The germline CDR1 and CDR2 sequences are SNHLY and FYNNEI. V was cut by 5 bases and J by 1 base, with 11 bases left in between. Together with reference TRBV2 and TRBJ1-4, the CDR3 gives the full variable domain: EPEVTQTPSHQVTQMGQEVILRCVPISNHLYFYWYRQILGQKVEFLVSFYNNEISEKSEIFDDQFSVERPDGSNFTLKIRSTKLEDSAMYFCASSPQGGTNEKLFFGSGTQLSVL.

This clonotype came up many times. The rearrangement uses TRBV7-9 and TRBJ2-1; perhaps TRBD2 as D (6 bases). The CDR3 contains 15 residues. CDR1 is SEHNR, CDR2 FQNEAQ, per germline (reference sequence). V was clipped by 1 base and J by 4 bases, with 11 bases between them. In DNA form, the CDR3 reads TGTGCCAGCAGCTTAGGGAGGGGCCTTTACAATGAGCAGTTCTTC. Translating it yields CASSLGRGLYNEQFF.

The sample holds a few counts of this clonotype. The chain uses TRBV18 and TRBJ2-3; no reliable D call. The CDR3 extends over 13 amino acids. Germline V gene sequence: CDR1 KGHSH, CDR2 LQKENI. V dropped 3 bases and J dropped 2 bases, with 6 bases sitting between them. CDR3 sequence (DNA): TGTGCCAGCTCACCTCTTGTCACAGATACGCAGTATTTT. Protein product: CASSPLVTDTQYF.

The V call is TRBV7-2, the J call TRBJ2-7, with TRBD1 identical over 8 bases. The germline V gene encodes CDR1 SGHTA and CDR2 FQGNSA. This CDR3 contains 17 residues. J lost 4 bases, V lost 5 bases, and 16 bases had no gene match. This CDR3 is CASSAGRPGTGDYEQYF. The CDR3 bases are TGTGCCAGCAGCGCAGGGCGGCCCGGGACAGGAGATTACGAGCAGTACTTC.

The J gene is TRBJ2-5, the V gene TRBV30; 10 bases line up with TRBD2. V was clipped by 3 bases and J by 1 base; unmatched bases: 2. The V gene's germline CDR1 is GTSNPN and CDR2 SVGIG (reference sequence). The CDR3 has 14 residues. As DNA, the CDR3 is TGTGCCTGGAGCCGACTAGCGGGCCAAGAGACCCAGTACTTC. It encodes CAWSRLAGQETQYF.

This rearrangement joins TRBV11-3 to TRBJ1-1; D is unresolved. CDR3 length: 13 residues. CDR1 SGHNT and CDR2 YENEEA come from the germline V gene. The V and J ends lost 2 bases and 1 base respectively, with 5 bases between them. The CDR3 sequence is CASSLFRNTEAFF. The CDR3, as DNA: TGTGCCAGCAGCTTATTCAGGAACACTGAAGCTTTCTTT.

V gene TRBV5-5 combines with J gene TRBJ1-2; D remains unclear. The CDR3 consists of 12 residues. Germline CDR1 reads SGHKS; CDR2 reads YYEKEE (reference sequence). Trimming took off 0 bases at V and 2 bases at J, with 2 bases between the two ends. The CDR3 DNA reads as TGTGCCAGCAGCTTGGAAAACTATGGCTACACCTTC. Protein sequence: CASSLENYGYTF.

The chain has TRBV28 and TRBJ1-3; D is possibly TRBD1 (5 bases). The CDR3 is 15 amino acids. Germline lookup yields CDR1 MDHEN and CDR2 SYDVKM. V was pared by 4 bases and J by 0 bases, with 10 bases between. CDR3 in DNA: TGTGCCAGCAGTTCGGGGGGGAGCTCTGGAAACACCATATATTTT. Amino acid sequence: CASSSGGSSGNTIYF.

This clonotype was detected many times. The chain couples TRBV7-2 to TRBJ1-5; D is uncertain. Germline CDR1 and CDR2: SGHTA and FQGNSA. CDR3 length: 13 residues. V was clipped by 0 bases and J by 4 bases, with 4 bases between them. The CDR3 loop reads CASSLARNQPQHF. The CDR3 DNA follows: TGTGCCAGCAGCTTAGCCCGTAATCAGCCCCAGCATTTT.

This chain links TRBV5-1 with TRBJ1-4; no definite D call. Germline V gene sequence: CDR1 SGHRS, CDR2 YFSETQ. CDR3 length equals 14 residues. The ends were cut back, 0 bases at V and 4 bases at J, with 7 bases in the middle. Written as DNA, the CDR3 is TGCGCCAGCAGCTTGGACAGTTTTAATGAAAAACTGTTTTTT. It specifies CASSLDSFNEKLFF.

This chain connects TRBV20-1 to TRBJ2-7; 8 positions match TRBD2. The CDR3 sequence is 12 residues long. Trimming cost V 6 bases and J 4 bases; bases outside gene matches: 5. Germline V lookup: CDR1 DFQATT, CDR2 SNEGSKA (reference sequence). The CDR3 sequence is CSAAGAYYEQYF. The CDR3 coding sequence is TGCAGTGCAGCGGGAGCGTATTACGAGCAGTACTTC.

The chain recombines TRBV5-1 with TRBJ1-4; maybe TRBD1 (5 bases). This CDR3 is 16 amino acids long. Germline lookup yields CDR1 SGHRS and CDR2 YFSETQ. Trimming cost V 4 bases and J 4 bases, with 17 bases left between them. This chain's CDR3 is CASSRRRGGFNEKLFF. In nucleotides, the CDR3 is TGCGCCAGCAGCAGACGCCGGGGCGGGTTTAATGAAAAACTGTTTTTT.

V and J are TRBV20-1 and TRBJ1-5; D is undetermined. Deletions cut 6 bases from V and 2 bases from J, with 14 bases between. The CDR3 loop spans 14 amino acids. Germline V gene sequence: CDR1 DFQATT, CDR2 SNEGSKA (reference sequence). CDR3 sequence reads: CSAEMGYGNQPQHF. The DNA for the CDR3 is TGCAGTGCCGAGATGGGGTATGGCAATCAGCCCCAGCATTTT.

The rearrangement uses TRBV4-1 and TRBJ2-1, with TRBD2 matching over 12 bases. The germline V gene has CDR1 MGHRA and CDR2 YSYEKL. The junction had 6 bases not matched to a gene; V was cut back by 6 bases and J by 6 bases. CDR3 length: 15 residues. The CDR3 DNA reads as TGCGCCAGCAGAAACGGACTAGCGGGGAGCAATGAGCAGTTCTTC. Amino acids: CASRNGLAGSNEQFF.

V usage is TRBV5-1 and J usage is TRBJ2-3; D is undetermined. The CDR3 is made up of 14 amino acids. Trimming removed 4 bases from V and 2 bases from J, with 11 bases in between. From germline, CDR1 is SGHRS and CDR2 YFSETQ. CDR3 in amino acids: CASSVRQFTDTQYF. The CDR3 region has the DNA TGCGCCAGCAGCGTTCGCCAGTTCACAGATACGCAGTATTTT.

The chain is built from TRBV5-1 and TRBJ2-1; TRBD1 agrees at 8 bases. CDR1 and CDR2 (germline): SGHRS, YFSETQ. The CDR3 runs 17 residues. V lost 0 bases to trimming and J lost 4 bases; unmatched junction nucleotides: 9. In DNA form, the CDR3 reads TGCGCCAGCAGCTTGGCCGGCGTGGGACAGGAGTACAATGAGCAGTTCTTC. Translating gives CASSLAGVGQEYNEQFF.

This clonotype is classed as medium-sized (0.01 to 0.1%). The gene calls are TRBV2 and TRBJ2-7; D is unresolved. The CDR3 is 10 residues long. The V end was cut by 7 bases, the J end by 6 bases, with 7 bases between. CDR1 SNHLY and CDR2 FYNNEI come from the germline V gene. For the CDR3, the DNA is TGTGCCAGCACCTCACTCGAGCAGTACTTC. This sequence encodes CASTSLEQYF.

This clonotype has more than one count but fewer than ten. The chain recombines TRBV18 with TRBJ2-1; tentative D call: TRBD1 (6 bases). This CDR3 has 16 residues. The ends were cut back, 2 bases at V and 7 bases at J, with 18 bases in the middle. CDR1 and CDR2 (germline): KGHSH, LQKENI. The CDR3 spells CASSPGPPGRGNEQFF. The CDR3 DNA sequence: TGTGCCAGCTCACCAGGCCCCCCGGGAAGGGGGAATGAGCAGTTCTTC.

In its sample, this clonotype was seen a few times. The rearrangement joins TRBV3-1 to TRBJ1-6; D possibly corresponds to TRBD1 (5 bases). Trimming cost V 4 bases and J 8 bases, with 18 bases left between them. This CDR3 comprises 16 residues. Germline V gives CDR1 LGHDT, CDR2 YNNKEL (reference sequence). The CDR3 bases are TGTGCCAGCAGCCCCGGGATTACCAGGGCGTATTCACCCCTCCACTTT. It specifies CASSPGITRAYSPLHF.

V and J are TRBV18 and TRBJ1-4; TRBD1 is a possible D gene (5 bases). Germline lookup yields CDR1 KGHSH and CDR2 LQKENI. This CDR3 contains 13 residues. Trimming took off 9 bases at V and 0 bases at J, with 8 bases between the two ends. The chain's CDR3 is CASVRATNEKLFF. The CDR3 DNA reads as TGTGCCAGTGTCAGGGCAACTAATGAAAAACTGTTTTTT.

This clonotype was counted at least ten times. The rearrangement joins TRBV20-1 to TRBJ1-5, with 8 bases matching TRBD1. The CDR3 is 14 residues long. Trimming removed 1 base from V and 11 bases from J; junction bases left unmatched: 10. Germline V gene sequence: CDR1 DFQATT, CDR2 SNEGSKA (reference sequence). In DNA form, the CDR3 reads TGCAGTGCTAGAGGTGGGGGACAGGACCCGACCCAGCATTTT. Its translation: CSARGGGQDPTQHF.

In its sample, this clonotype was seen many times. This chain uses TRBV4-1 with TRBJ2-1, with 7 bases lining up with TRBD2. This CDR3 contains 16 residues. The V gene end was trimmed by 0 bases and the J gene end by 12 bases; junction bases not matched to a gene: 14. CDR1 is MGHRA and CDR2 is YSYEKL in the germline V gene. The CDR3 loop reads CASSQDPAGPAGGQFF. In nucleotides, the CDR3 is TGCGCCAGCAGCCAAGATCCAGCGGGGCCCGCCGGGGGGCAGTTCTTC.

This clonotype has a handful of counts. The gene calls are TRBV7-2 and TRBJ2-6; D unresolved. The germline V gene encodes CDR1 SGHTA and CDR2 FQGNSA. V gave up 3 bases and J gave up 4 bases, with 10 bases separating them. This CDR3 comprises 15 residues. Here the CDR3 DNA reads TGTGCCAGCAGCTTCCTGTCCGCGGGGGCCAACGTCCTGACTTTC. Translated: CASSFLSAGANVLTF.